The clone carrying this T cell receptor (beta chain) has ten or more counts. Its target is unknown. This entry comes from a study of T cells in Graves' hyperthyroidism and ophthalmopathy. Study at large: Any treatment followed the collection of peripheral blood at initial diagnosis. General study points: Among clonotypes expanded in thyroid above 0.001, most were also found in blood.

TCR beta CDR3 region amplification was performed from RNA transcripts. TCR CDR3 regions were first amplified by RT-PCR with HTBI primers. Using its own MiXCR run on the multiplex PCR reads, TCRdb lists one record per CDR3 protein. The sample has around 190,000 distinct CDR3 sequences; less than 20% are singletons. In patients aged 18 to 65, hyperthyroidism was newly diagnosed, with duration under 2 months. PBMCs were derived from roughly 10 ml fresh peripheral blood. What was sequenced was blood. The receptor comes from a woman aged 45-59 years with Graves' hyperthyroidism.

The CDR3 reads CASSPLAGEETQYF. The CDR3 DNA is TGTGCCAGCTCACCATTAGCGGGTGAAGAGACCCAGTACTTC. This chain connects TRBV18 to TRBJ2-5, with 7 positions matching TRBD2. Germline V gene lookup returns CDR1 KGHSH and CDR2 LQKENI. This CDR3 is 14 amino acids long. Germline trimming cut 2 bases from V and 3 bases from J; bases unmatched to any gene: 3.